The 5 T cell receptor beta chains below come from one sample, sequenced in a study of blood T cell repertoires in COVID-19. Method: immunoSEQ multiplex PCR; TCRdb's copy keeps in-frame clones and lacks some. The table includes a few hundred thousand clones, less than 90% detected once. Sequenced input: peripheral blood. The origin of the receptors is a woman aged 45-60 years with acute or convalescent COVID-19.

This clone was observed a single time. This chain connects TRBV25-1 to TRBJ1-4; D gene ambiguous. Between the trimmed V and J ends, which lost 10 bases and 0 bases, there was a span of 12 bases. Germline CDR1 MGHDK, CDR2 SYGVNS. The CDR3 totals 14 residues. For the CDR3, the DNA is TGTGCCACCACCCGAGGCGCAACTAATGAAAAACTGTTTTTT. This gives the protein CATTRGATNEKLFF.

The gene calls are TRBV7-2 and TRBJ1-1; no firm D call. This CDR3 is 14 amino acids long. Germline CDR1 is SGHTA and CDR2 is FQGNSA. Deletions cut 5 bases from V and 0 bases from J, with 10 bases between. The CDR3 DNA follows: TGTGCCAGCAGCCTGAGGTTCCTGAACACTGAAGCTTTCTTT. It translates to CASSLRFLNTEAFF.

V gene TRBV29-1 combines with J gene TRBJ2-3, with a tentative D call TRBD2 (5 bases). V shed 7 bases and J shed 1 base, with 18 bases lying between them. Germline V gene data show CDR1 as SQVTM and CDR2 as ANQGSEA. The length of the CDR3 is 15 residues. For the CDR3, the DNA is TGCAGCGGGGCTTTGACTACAACGGGCACAGATACGCAGTATTTT. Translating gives CSGALTTTGTDTQYF.

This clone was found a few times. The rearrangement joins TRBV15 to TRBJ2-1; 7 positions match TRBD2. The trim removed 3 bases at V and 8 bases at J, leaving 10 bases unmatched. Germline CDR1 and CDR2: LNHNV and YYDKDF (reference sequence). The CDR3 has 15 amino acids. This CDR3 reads CATSRQGGSGDEQFF. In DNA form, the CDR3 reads TGTGCCACCAGCAGGCAAGGAGGGAGCGGGGATGAGCAGTTCTTC.

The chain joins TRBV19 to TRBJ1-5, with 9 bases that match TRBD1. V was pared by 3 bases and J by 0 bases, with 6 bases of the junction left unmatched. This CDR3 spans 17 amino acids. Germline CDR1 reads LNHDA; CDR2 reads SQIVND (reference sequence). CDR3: CASSIKTGGYSNQPQHF. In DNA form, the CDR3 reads TGTGCCAGTAGTATTAAGACAGGGGGATATAGCAATCAGCCCCAGCATTTT.